The text below deals with one TCR beta chain. This clonotype is described as medium-sized (0.01 to 0.1%). There is no known antigen for this receptor. Qualities for individual bases were not recorded, and no much larger clone is one base off. Sequenced using an Illumina MiSeq. Unique molecular identifiers were incorporated into the TCR sequencing libraries, and TruSeq single indexes were used for indexing. The paper's data handling went like this. MIGEC v1.2.7 was used to map and error-correct TCR reads, and VDJtools v1.1.7 was then used for analysis, with default settings for both tools. Shannon-Wiener and inverse Simpson indices, computed in VDJtools, were used to quantify repertoire diversity. A TCRbeta clonotype was considered expanded if the clonotype met a frequency threshold of at least three. Wilcoxon rank-sum tests across nine to eleven patients were used for the statistical comparisons of TCR diversity between tumor TRM and non-TRM populations. The public reads were run again by TCRdb, first through fastp at Q25 and then through MiXCR, and only productive beta chains were kept. Records with the same CDR3 protein are collapsed into one entry carrying the most frequent genes and DNA. TCRdb, not the original authors, processed these V and J calls. The sample profile shows 400 to 500 distinct CDR3 sequences; around 21% of them were found once. Around 42% of the sample is held by the ten biggest clonotypes.

The sample is drawn from a study of tissue-resident memory T cells in lung cancer (dated by TCRdb to between 2019 and 2020). Study-wide context: Paired tumor TRM and tumor non-TRM populations from around ten lung cancer patients were compared using TCR beta-chain sequencing.

Study-wide findings and limitations: Compared with tumor non-TRM cells, tumor TRM cells had a significantly more restricted TCR repertoire, reflected in lower Shannon-Wiener and inverse Simpson diversity. Expanded clonotypes accounted for around three quarters of tumor TRM repertoires on average, versus more than 45% of tumor non-TRM repertoires.

The junction carries 7 bases between V and J, which are trimmed by 1 base and 4 bases respectively. The CDR3 starts with the cysteine, ends with the phenylalanine, and has 14 residues. CDR3 DNA only is kept here, 42 bases in frame from base 1. From the germline V gene, CDR1 is SGHVS and CDR2 is FNYEAQ. Sorting of CD8+ T cells according to CD103 expression was performed on a BD FACSAria-II, with the sorted cells collected directly into ice-cold TRIzol LS reagent. Freshly resected lung tumor tissue was collected at the time of surgical resection. After Fc receptor blocking, the fresh cells were stained for CD45, CD4, CD3, CD8A and CD103, and DAPI served for live/dead discrimination. A miRNeasy kit was used to purify total RNA from the sorted CD103+ and CD103- CD8+ T cells. CD103 expression was used to sort tumor-infiltrating CD8+ cytotoxic T cells, separating tissue-resident memory (TRM) cells from non-TRM cells. Patients with treatment-naive lung cancer were used as donors. Patients with respiratory malignancies who were newly diagnosed and untreated were prospectively recruited upon referral.

The clonotype originates from a human donor with treatment-naive lung cancer (subtype not recorded). The chain uses TRBV7-6 and TRBJ2-2; the D gene cannot be resolved reliably. The sequencing sample was made of CD103- CD8+ T cells from lung tumor tissue. The cell subset or site label of this sample denotes: non-TRM CD8+ CTLs. The CDR3 is CASSLGATTGELFF. The DNA sequence is TGTGCCAGCAGCTTAGGGGCTACCACCGGGGAGCTGTTTTTT.